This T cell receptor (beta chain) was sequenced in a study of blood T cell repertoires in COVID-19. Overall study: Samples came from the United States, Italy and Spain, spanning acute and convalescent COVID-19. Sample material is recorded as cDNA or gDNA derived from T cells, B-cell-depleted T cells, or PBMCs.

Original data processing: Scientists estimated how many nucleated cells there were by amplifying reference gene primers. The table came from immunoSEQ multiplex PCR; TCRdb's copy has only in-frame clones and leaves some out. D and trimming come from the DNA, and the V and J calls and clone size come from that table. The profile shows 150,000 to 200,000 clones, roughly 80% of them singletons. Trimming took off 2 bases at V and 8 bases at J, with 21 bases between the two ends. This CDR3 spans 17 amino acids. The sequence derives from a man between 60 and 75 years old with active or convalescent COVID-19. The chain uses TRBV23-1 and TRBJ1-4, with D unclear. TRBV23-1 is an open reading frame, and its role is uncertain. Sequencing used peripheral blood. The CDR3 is CASSQTGRKVWKEKLFF. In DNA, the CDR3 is TGCGCCAGCAGTCAAACGGGAAGGAAAGTATGGAAAGAAAAACTGTTTTTT.